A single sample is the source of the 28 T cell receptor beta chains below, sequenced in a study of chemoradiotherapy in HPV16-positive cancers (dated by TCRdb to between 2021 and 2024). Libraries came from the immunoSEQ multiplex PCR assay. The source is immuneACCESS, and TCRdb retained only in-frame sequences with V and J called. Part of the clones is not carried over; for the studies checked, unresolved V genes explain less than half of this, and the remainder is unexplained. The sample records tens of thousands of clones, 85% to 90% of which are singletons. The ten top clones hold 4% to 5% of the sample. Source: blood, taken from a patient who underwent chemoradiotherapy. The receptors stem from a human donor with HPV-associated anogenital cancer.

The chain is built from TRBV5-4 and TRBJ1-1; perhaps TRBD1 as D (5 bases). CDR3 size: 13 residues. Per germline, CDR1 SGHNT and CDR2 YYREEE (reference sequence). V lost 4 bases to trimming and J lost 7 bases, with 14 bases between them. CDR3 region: CASSTGTLLEAFF. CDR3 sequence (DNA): TGTGCCAGCAGCACCGGGACTTTACTTGAAGCTTTCTTT.

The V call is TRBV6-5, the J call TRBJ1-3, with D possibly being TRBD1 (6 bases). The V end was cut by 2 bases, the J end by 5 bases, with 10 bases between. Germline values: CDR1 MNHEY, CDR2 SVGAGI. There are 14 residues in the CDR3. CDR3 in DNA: TGTGCCAGCAGTTACACGGGGGCTAGAAACACCATATATTTT. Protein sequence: CASSYTGARNTIYF.

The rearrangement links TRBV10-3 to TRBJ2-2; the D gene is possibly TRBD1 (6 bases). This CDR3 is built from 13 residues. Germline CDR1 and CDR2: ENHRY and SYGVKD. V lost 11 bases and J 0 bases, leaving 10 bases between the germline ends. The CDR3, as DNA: TGTGCCGTCGAGGGGGCGAACACCGGGGAGCTGTTTTTT. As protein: CAVEGANTGELFF.

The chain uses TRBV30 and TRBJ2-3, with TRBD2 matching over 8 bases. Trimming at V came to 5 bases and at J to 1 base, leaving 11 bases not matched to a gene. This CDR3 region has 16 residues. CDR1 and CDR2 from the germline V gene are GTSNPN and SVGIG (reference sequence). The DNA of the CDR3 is TGTGCCTGGGATGACGATTCGGGGGGGGGCACAGATACGCAGTATTTT. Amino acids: CAWDDDSGGGTDTQYF.

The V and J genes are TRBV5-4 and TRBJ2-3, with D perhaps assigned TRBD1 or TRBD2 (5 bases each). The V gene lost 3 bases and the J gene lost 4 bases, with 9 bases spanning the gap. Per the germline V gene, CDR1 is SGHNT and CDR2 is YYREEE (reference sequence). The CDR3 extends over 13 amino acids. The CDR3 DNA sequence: TGTGCCAGCAGCTCCCGGGGCGCAGATACGCAGTATTTT. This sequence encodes CASSSRGADTQYF.

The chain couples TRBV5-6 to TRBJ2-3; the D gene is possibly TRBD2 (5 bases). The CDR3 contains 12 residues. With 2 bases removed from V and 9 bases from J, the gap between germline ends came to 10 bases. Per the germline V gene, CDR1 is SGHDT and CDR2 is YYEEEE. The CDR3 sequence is CASSFSSGTQYF. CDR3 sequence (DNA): TGTGCCAGCAGCTTTTCCTCGGGGACGCAGTATTTT.

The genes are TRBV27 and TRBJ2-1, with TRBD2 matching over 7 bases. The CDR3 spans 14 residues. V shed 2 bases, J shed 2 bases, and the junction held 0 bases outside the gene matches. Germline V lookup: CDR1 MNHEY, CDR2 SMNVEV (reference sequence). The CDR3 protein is CASSLGGAYNEQFF. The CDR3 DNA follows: TGTGCCAGCAGTTTAGGGGGGGCCTACAATGAGCAGTTCTTC.

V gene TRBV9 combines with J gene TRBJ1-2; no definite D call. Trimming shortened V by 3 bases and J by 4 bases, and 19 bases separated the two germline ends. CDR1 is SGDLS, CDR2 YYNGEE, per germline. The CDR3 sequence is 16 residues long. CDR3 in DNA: TGTGCCAGCAGCGCGGGCCAAGGATTTACCGTCTATGGCTACACCTTC. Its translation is CASSAGQGFTVYGYTF.

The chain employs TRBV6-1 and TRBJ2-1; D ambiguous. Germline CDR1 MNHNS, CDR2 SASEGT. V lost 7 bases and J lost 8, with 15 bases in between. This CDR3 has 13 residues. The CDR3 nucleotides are TGTGCCAGCAATTGGGCAGCAGACTATGAGCAGTTCTTC. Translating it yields CASNWAADYEQFF.

CDR3 amino acids: CASSFVDREGTEAFF. CDR3 in DNA: TGCGCCAGCAGCTTCGTAGACAGGGAGGGCACTGAAGCTTTCTTT. This chain joins TRBV5-1 and TRBJ1-1; 7 bases match TRBD1. The CDR3 runs 15 residues. CDR1 is SGHRS and CDR2 is YFSETQ in the germline V gene. The V gene end was trimmed by 2 bases and the J gene end by 4 bases; junction bases not matched to a gene: 8.

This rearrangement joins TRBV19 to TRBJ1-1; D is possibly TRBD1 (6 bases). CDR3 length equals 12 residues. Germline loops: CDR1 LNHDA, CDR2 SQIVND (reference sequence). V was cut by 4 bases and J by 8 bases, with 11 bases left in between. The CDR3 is CASSSTGPEAFF. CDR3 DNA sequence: TGTGCCAGTAGTAGTACAGGGCCGGAAGCTTTCTTT.

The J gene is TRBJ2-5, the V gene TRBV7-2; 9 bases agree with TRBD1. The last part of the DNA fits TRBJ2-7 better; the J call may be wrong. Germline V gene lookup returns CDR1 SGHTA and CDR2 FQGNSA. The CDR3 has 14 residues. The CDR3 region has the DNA TGTGCCAGCAGCTGGGGACAGGGACTCTACGAGCAGTACTTC. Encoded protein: CASSWGQGLYEQYF.

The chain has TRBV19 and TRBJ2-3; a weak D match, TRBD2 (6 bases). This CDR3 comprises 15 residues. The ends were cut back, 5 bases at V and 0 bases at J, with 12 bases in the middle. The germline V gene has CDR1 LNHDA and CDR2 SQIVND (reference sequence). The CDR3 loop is CASSSGGTSTDTQYF. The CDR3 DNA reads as TGTGCCAGTAGTTCGGGCGGGACGAGCACAGATACGCAGTATTTT.

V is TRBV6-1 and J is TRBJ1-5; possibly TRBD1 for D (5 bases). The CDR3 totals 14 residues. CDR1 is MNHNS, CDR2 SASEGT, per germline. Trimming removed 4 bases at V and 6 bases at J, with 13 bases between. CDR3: CASSAWGLTQPQHF. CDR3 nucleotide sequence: TGTGCCAGCAGTGCATGGGGGTTAACTCAGCCCCAGCATTTT.

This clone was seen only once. CDR3 in amino acids: CASSLGASSEQYF. The CDR3 DNA reads TGCGCCAGCAGCTTGGGGGCTAGCAGCGAGCAGTACTTC. This rearrangement joins TRBV5-1 to TRBJ2-7, with TRBD2 as a possible D gene (5 bases). Trimming cost V 0 bases and J 6 bases, with 10 bases left between them. CDR3 size: 13 residues. Germline V gene sequence: CDR1 SGHRS, CDR2 YFSETQ.

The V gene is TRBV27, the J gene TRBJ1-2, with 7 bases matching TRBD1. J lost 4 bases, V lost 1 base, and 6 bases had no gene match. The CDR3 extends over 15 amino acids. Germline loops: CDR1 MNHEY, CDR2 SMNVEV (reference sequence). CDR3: CASSLLGGAGYGYTF. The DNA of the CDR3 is TGTGCCAGCAGTTTATTAGGGGGCGCGGGCTATGGCTACACCTTC.

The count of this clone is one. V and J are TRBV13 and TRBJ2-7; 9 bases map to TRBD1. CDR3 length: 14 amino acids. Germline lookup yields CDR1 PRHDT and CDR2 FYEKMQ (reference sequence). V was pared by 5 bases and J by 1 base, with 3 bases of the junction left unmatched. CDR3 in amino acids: CASSGQGISYEQYF. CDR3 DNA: TGTGCCAGCAGCGGACAGGGGATTTCCTACGAGCAGTACTTC. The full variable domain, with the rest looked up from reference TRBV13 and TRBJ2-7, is AAGVIQSPRHLIKEKRETATLKCYPIPRHDTVYWYQQGPGQDPQFLISFYEKMQSDKGSIPDRFSAQQFSDYHSELNMSSLELGDSALYFCASSGQGISYEQYFGPGTRLTVT.

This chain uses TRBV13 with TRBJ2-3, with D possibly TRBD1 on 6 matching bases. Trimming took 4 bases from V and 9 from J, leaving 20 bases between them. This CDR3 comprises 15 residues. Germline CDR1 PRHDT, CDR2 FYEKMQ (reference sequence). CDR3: CASSSQAGVLDTQYF. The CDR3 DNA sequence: TGTGCCAGCAGCTCACAAGCAGGGGTTCTAGACACGCAGTATTTT.

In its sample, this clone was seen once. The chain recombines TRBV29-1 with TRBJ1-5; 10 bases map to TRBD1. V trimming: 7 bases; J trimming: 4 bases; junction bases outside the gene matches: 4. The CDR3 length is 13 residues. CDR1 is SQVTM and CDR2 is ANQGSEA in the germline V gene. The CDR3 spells CSAGQGPNQPQHF. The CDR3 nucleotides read TGCAGCGCGGGACAGGGGCCAAATCAGCCCCAGCATTTT.

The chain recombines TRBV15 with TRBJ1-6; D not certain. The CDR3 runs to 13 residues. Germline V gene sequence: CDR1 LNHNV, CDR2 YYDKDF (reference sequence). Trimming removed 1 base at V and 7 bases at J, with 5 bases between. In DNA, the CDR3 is TGTGCCACCAGCAGAGGACAAAATTCACCCCTCCACTTT. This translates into CATSRGQNSPLHF.

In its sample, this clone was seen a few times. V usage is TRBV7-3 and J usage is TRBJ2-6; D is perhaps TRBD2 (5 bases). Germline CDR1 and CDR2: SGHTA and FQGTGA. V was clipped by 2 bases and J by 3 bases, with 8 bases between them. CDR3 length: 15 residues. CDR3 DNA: TGTGCCAGCAGCTTAGCCGGGAATGGGGCCAACGTCCTGACTTTC. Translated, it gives CASSLAGNGANVLTF. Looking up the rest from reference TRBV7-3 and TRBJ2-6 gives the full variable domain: GAGVSQTPSNKVTEKGKYVELRCDPISGHTALYWYRQSLGQGPEFLIYFQGTGAADDSGLPNDRFFAVRPEGSVSTLKIQRTERGDSAVYLCASSLAGNGANVLTFGAGSRLTVL.

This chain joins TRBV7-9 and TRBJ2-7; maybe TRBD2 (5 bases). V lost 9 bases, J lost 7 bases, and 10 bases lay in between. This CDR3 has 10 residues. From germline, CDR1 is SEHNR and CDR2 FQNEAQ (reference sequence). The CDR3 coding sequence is TGTGCCAGTTACCCGGGAGAGCAGTACTTC. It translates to CASYPGEQYF. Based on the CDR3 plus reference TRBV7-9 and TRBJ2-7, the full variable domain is DTGVSQNPRHKITKRGQNVTFRCDPISEHNRLYWYRQTLGQGPEFLTYFQNEAQLEKSRLLSDRFSAERPKGSFSTLEIQRTEQGDSAMYLCASYPGEQYFGPGTRLTVT.

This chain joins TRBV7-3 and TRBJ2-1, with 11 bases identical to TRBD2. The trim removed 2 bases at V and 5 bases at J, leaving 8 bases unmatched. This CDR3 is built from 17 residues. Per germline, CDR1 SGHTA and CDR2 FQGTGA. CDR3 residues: CASSLGWPSGGNNEQFF. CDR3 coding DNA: TGTGCCAGCAGCTTAGGTTGGCCTAGCGGGGGGAACAATGAGCAGTTCTTC. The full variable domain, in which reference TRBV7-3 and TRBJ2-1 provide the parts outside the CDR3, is GAGVSQTPSNKVTEKGKYVELRCDPISGHTALYWYRQSLGQGPEFLIYFQGTGAADDSGLPNDRFFAVRPEGSVSTLKIQRTERGDSAVYLCASSLGWPSGGNNEQFFGPGTRLTVL.

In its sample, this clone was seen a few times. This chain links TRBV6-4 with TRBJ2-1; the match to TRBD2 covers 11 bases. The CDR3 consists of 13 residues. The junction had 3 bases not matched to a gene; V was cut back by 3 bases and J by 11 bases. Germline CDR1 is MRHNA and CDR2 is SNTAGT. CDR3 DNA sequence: TGTGCCAGCAGTGAGGGGACTAGCGGAAAGCAGTTCTTC. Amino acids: CASSEGTSGKQFF.

The CDR3 DNA reads as TGTGCCAGCAGCTTTGATCCATCGAGGGCCTACGAGCAGTACTTC. Translating it yields CASSFDPSRAYEQYF. The chain joins TRBV4-2 to TRBJ2-7; tentative D call: TRBD2 (5 bases). Between the trimmed V and J ends, which lost 5 bases and 2 bases, there was a span of 16 bases. Germline assignment: CDR1 LGHNA and CDR2 YNFKEQ. The CDR3 runs to 15 residues.

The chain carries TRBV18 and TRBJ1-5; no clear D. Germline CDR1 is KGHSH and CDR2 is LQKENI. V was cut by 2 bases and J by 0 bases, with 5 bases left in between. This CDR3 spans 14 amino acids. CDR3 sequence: CASSPGYSNQPQHF. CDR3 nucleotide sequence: TGTGCCAGCTCACCAGGTTATAGCAATCAGCCCCAGCATTTT. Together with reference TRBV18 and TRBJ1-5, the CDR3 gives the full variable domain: NAGVMQNPRHLVRRRGQEARLRCSPMKGHSHVYWYRQLPEEGLKFMVYLQKENIIDESGMPKERFSAEFPKEGPSILRIQQVVRGDSAAYFCASSPGYSNQPQHFGDGTRLSIL.

Written as DNA, the CDR3 is TGTGCCAGCAGTTACCGCCGGACTAACGGAGCCTACGAGCAGTACTTC. It is translated as CASSYRRTNGAYEQYF. The chain links TRBV6-5 to TRBJ2-7; possible D gene TRBD2, 6 bases. The CDR3 is made up of 16 amino acids. Germline V lookup: CDR1 MNHEY, CDR2 SVGAGI. Deletions cut 2 bases from V and 2 bases from J, with 16 bases between.

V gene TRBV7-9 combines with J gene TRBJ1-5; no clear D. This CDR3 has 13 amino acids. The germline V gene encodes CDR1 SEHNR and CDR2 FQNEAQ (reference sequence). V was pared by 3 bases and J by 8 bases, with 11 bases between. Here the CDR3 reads CASSLEGFKPQHF. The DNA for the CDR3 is TGTGCCAGCAGCTTGGAAGGGTTTAAGCCCCAGCATTTT.